The clone carrying this T cell receptor beta chain was seen only a few times. The antigen is undetermined. This sample also contains other DNA sequences that code for the same CDR3. This sample was taken from a study of metastatic and nonmetastatic thyroid tumors. Study background: Where malignant and benign thyroid patients were concerned, repertoires were compared across blood and tumor or nodule tissue. General study points: The study reportedly found significantly higher TCR beta diversity in malignant thyroid tumors than benign nodules, in blood and tumor.

Per the original methods: Between-group CDR3 differences, defined by clinicopathological status, yielded a distant-metastasis classifier for papillary thyroid cancer. TCRdb re-called clones from the PCR reads using MiXCR. TCRdb assigned the V and J calls; the authors' analysis was not used. The table lists 13,000 to 15,000 clones, less than 15% of them singletons. Among the patients, none had received any treatment before thyroid surgery. Germline V gene data show CDR1 as LGHNT and CDR2 as FRNRAP. Trimming cost V 4 bases and J 7 bases; bases outside gene matches: 14. The CDR3 is made up of 18 amino acids.

The sample was blood. The V and J genes are TRBV12-5 and TRBJ2-1; TRBD2 aligns across 12 bases. This TCR was sampled from a female donor with papillary thyroid cancer or a benign thyroid nodule (not recorded which). Some clones in this sample may be carry-over from other donors' samples. The CDR3 region has the DNA TGTGCTAGTGGTTCGGTCCTGGGACGGACTAGCGGGATGAATGAGCAGTTCTTC. Its protein is CASGSVLGRTSGMNEQFF.